The entry below describes one TCR beta chain. Its antigen is undetermined. The PCR contained 60 Vbeta and 13 Jbeta primers. TCRdb keeps only in-frame clones here, not all; method: immunoSEQ multiplex PCR. The table has fewer than 65,000 clones, around 87% seen once. V gave up 2 bases and J gave up 6 bases, with 15 bases separating them. CDR1 MNHEY and CDR2 SVGAGI come from the germline V gene. The CDR3 has 15 residues. The sample originates from a study of cytomegalovirus exposure and HLA in healthy donors. Study observations and caveats: The analysis excluded some indistinguishable V segments, including TRBV6-2 and TRBV6-3.

The sample was PBMCs. The chain uses TRBV6-5 and TRBJ2-3, with D possibly being TRBD2 (6 bases). This TCR derives from a man aged 18 to 30 in good health and CMV-seronegative. CDR3 coding DNA: TGTGCCAGCAGTTACGTAGTGGGGGGTAGCGATACGCAGTATTTT. Its translation is CASSYVVGGSDTQYF.